This TCR beta chain appears in the sequencing data of a study of CD8+ T cells in alopecia areata. The sorting of pooled cutaneous lymph node cells relied on CD4, CD8alpha, NKG2D, NKG2ACE and other markers. Overall study findings and caveats: Especially in alopecia totalis/universalis, lesional scalp showed greater clonality than normal scalp did.

Following extraction, RNA underwent reverse transcription to cDNA, which served as the sequencing template. Profiling relied on immunoSEQ multiplex PCR, and the TCRdb table lists in-frame clones only, not all of them. Found here are some 18,000 clones, no singletons; the ten largest cover roughly 31%. On this clone: Its antigen is as yet unknown. Mouse germline and gene names are used. Read coverage stops 4 residues before the CDR3 terminus; the germline J gene supplies the remainder.

This CDR3 contains 15 residues. In germline, CDR1 is NNHNN, CDR2 SYGAGS (reference sequence). V was pared by 0 bases and J by 5 bases, with 2 bases of the junction left unmatched. The sequenced sample was CD8+ T cells sorted from a lymph node. The chain has TRBV13-2 and TRBJ2-1, with 10 bases identical to TRBD2. This clonotype was obtained from a C3H/HeJ mouse with alopecia areata. The mice in this strain carry MHC haplotype H2-k. CDR3 residues: CASGDATGGDAEQFF. The sequenced CDR3 bases are TGTGCCAGCGGTGATGCTACTGGGGGGGATGCT.